The 27 T cell receptor beta chains reported below all come from one sample, sequenced in a study of blood T cell repertoires in COVID-19. Sequencing used immunoSEQ multiplex PCR; TCRdb keeps in-frame clones, though not all of them. The sample holds tens of thousands of clones, around 87% seen once. The specimen was peripheral blood. The source is a woman aged 55-70 years with acute or convalescent COVID-19.

This chain connects TRBV5-5 to TRBJ1-5, with 7 bases lining up with TRBD1. CDR3 length: 16 residues. Trimming cost V 4 bases and J 3 bases; bases outside gene matches: 10. The V gene's germline CDR1 is SGHKS and CDR2 YYEKEE (reference sequence). CDR3 sequence reads: CASSPPQGTANQPQHF. DNA for the CDR3: TGTGCCAGCAGCCCGCCCCAAGGGACAGCCAATCAGCCCCAGCATTTT. Supplemented by reference TRBV5-5 and TRBJ1-5, the full variable domain reads DAGVTQSPTHLIKTRGQQVTLRCSPISGHKSVSWYQQVLGQGPQFIFQYYEKEERGRGNFPDRFSARQFPNYSSELNVNALLLGDSALYLCASSPPQGTANQPQHFGDGTRLSIL.

The V and J genes are TRBV12-3 or TRBV12-4 and TRBJ1-3, with D unclear. V was trimmed by 7 bases and J by 1 base, leaving 8 bases between them. The CDR3 runs 13 residues. The CDR3 loop is CASISGSGNTIYF. As DNA, the CDR3 is TGTGCCAGCATCTCGGGTTCTGGAAACACCATATATTTT.

V and J are TRBV11-2 and TRBJ2-2; 9 nucleotides match TRBD2. The V gene's germline CDR1 is SGHAT and CDR2 FQNNGV. CDR3 length: 16 amino acids. Losses at the gene ends were 1 base for V and 7 bases for J; bases not matched to a gene: 7. The CDR3 reads CASSLVAGGYVGELFF. The CDR3 nucleotides are TGTGCCAGCAGCTTAGTTGCGGGGGGGTACGTCGGGGAGCTGTTTTTT.

The chain carries TRBV13 and TRBJ2-5; TRBD2 agrees at 7 bases. Germline values: CDR1 PRHDT, CDR2 FYEKMQ (reference sequence). The CDR3 runs to 15 residues. V shed 5 bases, J shed 5 bases, and the junction held 11 bases outside the gene matches. CDR3 sequence: CASSPPGEGWETQYF. CDR3 DNA sequence: TGTGCCAGCAGCCCGCCGGGGGAGGGCTGGGAGACCCAGTACTTC.

V usage is TRBV30 and J usage is TRBJ1-3; maybe TRBD1 (6 bases). The germline V gene encodes CDR1 GTSNPN and CDR2 SVGIG (reference sequence). The CDR3 is made up of 15 amino acids. Trimming cost V 1 base and J 0 bases, with 10 bases left between them. CDR3 protein: CAWSADRRSGNTIYF. The DNA for the CDR3 is TGTGCCTGGAGTGCTGACAGGCGCTCTGGAAACACCATATATTTT.

The chain employs TRBV4-1 and TRBJ1-4; a possible D gene is TRBD1 (5 bases). This CDR3 comprises 15 residues. Germline-derived CDR1 and CDR2 are MGHRA and YSYEKL. Trimming shortened V by 1 base and J by 5 bases, and 11 bases separated the two germline ends. CDR3 coding DNA: TGCGCCAGCAGCCAAGGATCCGGGGGGAATGAAAAACTGTTTTTT. Translated, it gives CASSQGSGGNEKLFF.

The V call is TRBV5-1, the J call TRBJ1-2; 9 positions agree with TRBD1. The trim removed 3 bases at V and 5 bases at J, leaving 8 bases unmatched. The V gene's germline CDR1 is SGHRS and CDR2 YFSETQ. The CDR3 extends over 15 amino acids. CDR3 DNA: TGCGCCAGCAGCTCCCGCGGACAGGGGAGTTATGGCTACACCTTC. It is translated as CASSSRGQGSYGYTF.

This chain links TRBV19 with TRBJ1-1; 8 nucleotides match TRBD1. V gave up 4 bases and J gave up 6 bases; unmatched junction bases: 4. Germline CDR1 LNHDA, CDR2 SQIVND (reference sequence). The CDR3 length is 13 residues. The DNA of the CDR3 is TGTGCCAGTAGTAGGACAGGGAGGCCTGAAGCTTTCTTT. Its translation: CASSRTGRPEAFF.

The CDR3 nucleotides read TGTGCCTCGCTCCCAGGGCGGGAACCGAACACTGAAGCTTTCTTT. Translating it yields CASLPGREPNTEAFF. The chain recombines TRBV19 with TRBJ1-1; D is possibly TRBD1 (5 bases). This CDR3 has 15 amino acids. V was clipped by 11 bases and J by 1 base, with 20 bases between them. CDR1 and CDR2 (germline): LNHDA, SQIVND (reference sequence).

The chain employs TRBV28 and TRBJ1-5; 7 nucleotides match TRBD1. V trimming: 5 bases; J trimming: 1 base; junction bases outside the gene matches: 8. CDR3 length: 16 residues. CDR1 MDHEN and CDR2 SYDVKM come from the germline V gene. CDR3 residues: CASSVRGTVSNQPQHF. DNA for the CDR3: TGTGCCAGCAGTGTTCGAGGGACAGTAAGCAATCAGCCCCAGCATTTT.

The chain links TRBV5-1 to TRBJ2-1, with D possibly matching TRBD1 (5 bases). Germline lookup yields CDR1 SGHRS and CDR2 YFSETQ. V lost 4 bases and J 10 bases, leaving 12 bases between the germline ends. CDR3 length: 12 residues. The DNA for the CDR3 is TGCGCCAGCAGCCCGTCCCAGGGAGAGCAGTTCTTC. This translates into CASSPSQGEQFF.

The rearrangement uses TRBV23-1 and TRBJ2-7; 8 bases are shared with TRBD1. Being an ORF, TRBV23-1 has a function that is uncertain. V dropped 4 bases and J dropped 2; count of bases not matched to a gene: 16. The CDR3 extends over 18 amino acids. The CDR3 loop reads CASSPGVGTGGWTYEQYV. DNA for the CDR3: TGCGCCAGCAGTCCGGGAGTGGGTACAGGGGGTTGGACCTACGAGCAGTACGTC.

J is TRBJ1-2 and V is TRBV6-5; possible D gene TRBD1, 5 bases. CDR1 is MNHEY and CDR2 is SVGAGI in the germline V gene. The CDR3 has 14 residues. With 6 bases removed from V and 0 bases from J, the gap between germline ends came to 11 bases. CDR3 DNA: TGTGCCAGCAGGCGGGACCAAGCTAACTATGGCTACACCTTC. Protein product: CASRRDQANYGYTF.

J is TRBJ2-3 and V is TRBV4-2; 13 nucleotides line up with TRBD2. In germline, CDR1 is LGHNA, CDR2 YNFKEQ. V dropped 3 bases and J dropped 3; count of bases not matched to a gene: 6. The CDR3 length is 17 residues. This chain's CDR3 is CASSHTSGGALTDTQYF. In nucleotides, the CDR3 is TGTGCCAGCAGCCACACTAGCGGGGGGGCTTTAACAGATACGCAGTATTTT.

The rearrangement joins TRBV5-8 to TRBJ2-7; 11 bases map to TRBD2. CDR1 and CDR2 (germline): SGHTS, YDEGEE. V was pared by 0 bases and J by 7 bases, with 6 bases of the junction left unmatched. This CDR3 is built from 15 residues. CDR3 bases: TGTGCCAGCAGCTTGGTTTTAGCGGGAGGGAGAGAGCAGTACGTC. Protein: CASSLVLAGGREQYV.

The V call is TRBV27, the J call TRBJ1-2, with D possibly matching TRBD1 (6 bases). The CDR3 totals 15 residues. V was clipped by 3 bases and J by 4 bases, with 15 bases between them. The germline CDR1 and CDR2 sequences are MNHEY and SMNVEV (reference sequence). The CDR3 is CASSFGGGLSYGYTF. The CDR3 DNA reads TGTGCCAGCAGTTTCGGGGGGGGGCTCTCCTATGGCTACACCTTC.

Only one count was recorded for this clone. The chain joins TRBV7-6 to TRBJ2-7, with D tentatively TRBD1 (6 bases). Trimming took off 4 bases at V and 12 bases at J, with 19 bases between the two ends. The germline V gene encodes CDR1 SGHVS and CDR2 FNYEAQ. This CDR3 has 13 amino acids. CDR3 sequence: CASSSADRDKTYV. The CDR3 DNA reads as TGTGCCAGCAGCTCCGCGGACAGAGACAAGACGTACGTC.

The rearrangement joins TRBV24-1 to TRBJ1-5; 10 bases map to TRBD1. The CDR3 sequence is 16 residues long. The V gene's germline CDR1 is KGHDR and CDR2 SFDVKD. V shed 3 bases and J 5 bases; nucleotides not matched to a gene: 6. CDR3 loop: CATSDTGTGDHQPQHF. CDR3 sequence (DNA): TGTGCCACCAGTGATACCGGGACAGGGGACCATCAGCCCCAGCATTTT.

The chain uses TRBV12-5 and TRBJ2-7; 12 bases are a match to TRBD1. Germline CDR1 reads LGHNT; CDR2 reads FRNRAP. Trimming at V came to 1 base and at J to 3 bases, leaving 16 bases not matched to a gene. The CDR3 contains 20 residues. The CDR3 DNA is TGTGCTAGTGGTTTGGGTGCCCCCCGGGACAGGGGGCGGTGGGGCTACGAGCAGTACGTC. Translation gives CASGLGAPRDRGRWGYEQYV.

The rearrangement uses TRBV11-2 and TRBJ2-2, with D uncertain. V lost 1 base and J lost 2, with 8 bases in between. From germline, CDR1 is SGHAT and CDR2 FQNNGV. The CDR3 loop spans 15 amino acids. The CDR3 bases are TGTGCCAGCAGCTTAGGGGCAGGAAACACCGGGGAGCTGTTTTTT. Its protein product is CASSLGAGNTGELFF.

The chain's CDR3 is CASRHRGGATEAFF. DNA of the CDR3: TGTGCCAGCAGACACAGGGGGGGAGCCACTGAAGCTTTCTTT. The chain uses TRBV6-5 and TRBJ1-1; 8 nucleotides align to TRBD1. Trimming took 6 bases from V and 4 from J; bases not matched to a gene: 7. The CDR3 is made up of 14 amino acids. Germline V CDR1 and CDR2: MNHEY, SVGAGI.

The CDR3 is CASSAQGSSYNEQFF. The CDR3 DNA reads as TGTGCCAGCAGCGCACAGGGAAGCTCCTACAATGAGCAGTTCTTC. This chain connects TRBV5-5 to TRBJ2-1, with D maybe TRBD1 (6 bases). Germline CDR1 SGHKS, CDR2 YYEKEE (reference sequence). V was clipped by 4 bases and J by 0 bases, with 11 bases between them. CDR3 length: 15 amino acids.

The chain couples TRBV12-3 or TRBV12-4 to TRBJ1-3; no reliable D call. This CDR3 has 13 amino acids. The germline V and J ends were trimmed by 4 bases and 3 bases, with 7 bases remaining between them. CDR3 in amino acids: CASSSGHGNTIYF. The CDR3 bases are TGTGCCAGCAGTTCAGGCCATGGAAACACCATATATTTT.

The chain uses TRBV11-2 and TRBJ1-2; the D is unclear. The V end lost 2 bases, the J end lost 5 bases, and 6 bases lay between the germline ends. The CDR3 loop spans 12 amino acids. Germline CDR1 reads SGHAT; CDR2 reads FQNNGV. CDR3: CASSLNGYGYTF. The CDR3 DNA sequence: TGTGCCAGCAGCTTAAACGGGTATGGCTACACCTTC. The variable domain in full, completed from reference TRBV11-2 and TRBJ1-2, reads EAGVAQSPRYKIIEKRQSVAFWCNPISGHATLYWYQQILGQGPKLLIQFQNNGVVDDSQLPKDRFSAERLKGVDSTLKIQPAKLEDSAVYLCASSLNGYGYTFGSGTRLTVV.

The J gene is TRBJ1-1, the V gene TRBV5-6; TRBD1 is a possible D gene (5 bases). The germline gives CDR1 SGHDT, CDR2 YYEEEE. V was cut by 3 bases and J by 0 bases, with 9 bases left in between. The CDR3 has 14 amino acids. CDR3 nucleotides: TGTGCCAGCAGCTCGGACAAAATGAACACTGAAGCTTTCTTT. This codes for CASSSDKMNTEAFF.

The rearrangement joins TRBV18 to TRBJ2-5, with a tentative D call TRBD1 (6 bases). The CDR3 length is 14 residues. Per germline, CDR1 KGHSH and CDR2 LQKENI. V lost 2 bases and J lost 5, with 12 bases in between. The CDR3 nucleotides read TGTGCCAGCTCACCAGGGGGCCAGGGGGAGACCCAGTACTTC. Translating it yields CASSPGGQGETQYF.

The chain is built from TRBV21-1 and TRBJ2-7; the D segment call TRBD2 is taken from the table without a DNA check. TRBV21-1 is designated a pseudogene. The CDR3 runs 13 residues. DNA of the CDR3: TGTGCCAGCTGGACTAGCGGGGCCTACGAGCAGTACGTC. It yields the protein CASWTSGAYEQYV.